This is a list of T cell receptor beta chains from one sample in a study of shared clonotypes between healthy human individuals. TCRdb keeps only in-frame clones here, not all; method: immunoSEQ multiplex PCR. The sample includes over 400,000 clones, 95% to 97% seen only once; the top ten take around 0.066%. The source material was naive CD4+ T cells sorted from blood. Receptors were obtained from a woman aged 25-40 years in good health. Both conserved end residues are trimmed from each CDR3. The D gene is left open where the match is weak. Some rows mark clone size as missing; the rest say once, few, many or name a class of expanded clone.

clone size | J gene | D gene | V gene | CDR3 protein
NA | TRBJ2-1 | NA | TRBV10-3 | AISELGVGGDNEQF
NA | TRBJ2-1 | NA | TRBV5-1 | ASRVRSSYNEQF
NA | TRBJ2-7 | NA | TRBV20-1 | SAGPPVKQY
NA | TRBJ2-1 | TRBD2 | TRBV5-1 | ASSPSPSGVYNEQF
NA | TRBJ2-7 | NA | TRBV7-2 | ASSLVDEQY
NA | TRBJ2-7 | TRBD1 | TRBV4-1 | ASSQTSRTGPSYEQY
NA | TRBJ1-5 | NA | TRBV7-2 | ASSPWVRGGLSNQPQH
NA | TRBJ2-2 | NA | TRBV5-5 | ASSPWGWQGNSGELF
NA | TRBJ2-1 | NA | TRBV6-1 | ASSVLGWSNEQF
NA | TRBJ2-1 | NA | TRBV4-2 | ASSPPSGVYNEQF
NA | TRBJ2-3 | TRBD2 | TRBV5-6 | ASSLGLAGRTYTQY
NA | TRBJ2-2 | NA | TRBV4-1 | ASSLQGTNTGELF
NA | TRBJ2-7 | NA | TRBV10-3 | AISEGSSGLSYEQY
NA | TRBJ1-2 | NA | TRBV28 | ASTLGGVNYGYT
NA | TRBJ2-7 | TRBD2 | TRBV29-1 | SVASGNSYEQY
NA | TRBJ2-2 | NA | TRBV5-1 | ASSFHGTDTGELF
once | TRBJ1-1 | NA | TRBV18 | ASSPGFGLTNTEAF
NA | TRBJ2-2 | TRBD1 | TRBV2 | ASREDLGTGANTGELF
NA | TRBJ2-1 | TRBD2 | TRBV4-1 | ASSRERENSYNEQF
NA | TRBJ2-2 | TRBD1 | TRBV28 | ASKRGPGRGKQTGELF
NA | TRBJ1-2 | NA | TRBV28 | ASSQDSSGYGYT
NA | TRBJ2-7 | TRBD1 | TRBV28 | ASSFFGQGNSWYEQY
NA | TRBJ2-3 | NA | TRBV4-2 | ASSRYFGDAYTDTQY
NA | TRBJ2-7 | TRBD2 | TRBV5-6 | ASSLASGRRYEQY
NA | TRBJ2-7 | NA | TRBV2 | ASSVGAGPTYEQY
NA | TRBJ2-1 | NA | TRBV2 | ASKAERTYSYNEQF
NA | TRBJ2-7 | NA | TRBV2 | ASSVEGNEQY
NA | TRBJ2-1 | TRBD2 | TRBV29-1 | SVQASGNYNEQF
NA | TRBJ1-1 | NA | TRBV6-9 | ASSYSERGNTEAF
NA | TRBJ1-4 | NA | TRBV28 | ASSSEATNEKLF
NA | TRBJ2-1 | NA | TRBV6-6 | ASSYSGSGSEQF
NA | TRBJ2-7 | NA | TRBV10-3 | AIRESERGAYEQY
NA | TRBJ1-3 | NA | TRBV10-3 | AIKGDGSSGNTIY
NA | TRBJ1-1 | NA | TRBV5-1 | ASTRAGHNTEAF
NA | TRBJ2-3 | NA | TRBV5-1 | ASSLGSGDTQY
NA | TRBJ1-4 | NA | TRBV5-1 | ASSLRASTNEKLF
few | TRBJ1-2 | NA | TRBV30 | AWSVGAAGGYT
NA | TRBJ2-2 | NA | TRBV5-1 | ASSLGVGTGELF
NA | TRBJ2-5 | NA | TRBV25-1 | ASREYQETQY
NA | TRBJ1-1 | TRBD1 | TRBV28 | ATLDRVNTEAF
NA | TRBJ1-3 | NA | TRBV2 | ASSGTHLAGNTIY
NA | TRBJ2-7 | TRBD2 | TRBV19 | ASSRTSGASYEQY
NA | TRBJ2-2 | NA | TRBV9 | ASSKEGTAGELF
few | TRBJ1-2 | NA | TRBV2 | ASRLGMSYRGYT
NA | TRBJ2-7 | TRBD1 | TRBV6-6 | ASSLPGQAEQY
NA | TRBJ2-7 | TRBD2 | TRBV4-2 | ASSQVTSDSYEQY
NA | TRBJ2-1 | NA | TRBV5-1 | ASSLVSRHNEQF
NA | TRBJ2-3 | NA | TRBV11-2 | ASSLQRTAIPDTQY
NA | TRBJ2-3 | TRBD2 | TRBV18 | ASSPRRTRDADTQY
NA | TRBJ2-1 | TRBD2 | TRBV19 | ASRAGTTGYNEQF
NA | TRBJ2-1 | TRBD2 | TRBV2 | ASRTTSGRANEQF
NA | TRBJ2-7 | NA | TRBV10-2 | ASSSQGSPYEQY
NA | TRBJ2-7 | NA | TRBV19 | ASRRQFGATADEQY